This TCR beta chain was found in a study of cytomegalovirus exposure and HLA in healthy donors. PCR was performed using 60 Vbeta and 13 Jbeta primers. In the original analysis: Roughly 83 million unique TCR beta chains, 10 million to 13 million of them shared, were counted by a later analysis. Using immunoSEQ multiplex PCR, the repertoire was profiled, and TCRdb retains in-frame clones only, with some absent. V and J calls plus clone size are reproduced from that table; the DNA served to infer D and trimming. Among around 130,000 clones, approximately 80% were seen once, and the ten largest hold roughly 1.2%. This CDR3 is built from 14 residues. CDR1 is SGHTA, CDR2 FQGNSA, per germline. Trimming pared 0 bases from V and 4 bases from J, leaving 6 bases between. This clone was detected a few times.

The TCR sequence derives from a girl aged 2-10 years in good health and CMV-seronegative. J is TRBJ2-2 and V is TRBV7-2; D gene ambiguous. The sequenced sample consisted of PBMCs. The CDR3 sequence: CASSLATSTGELFF. CDR3 DNA: TGTGCCAGCAGCTTAGCTACCAGCACCGGGGAGCTGTTTTTT.